A selection of T cell receptor beta chains follows, all from one sample in a study of shared clonotypes between healthy human individuals. TCRdb's copy holds only in-frame clones and misses some; the assay was immunoSEQ multiplex PCR. The sample yields fewer than 550,000 clones, almost 80% seen once. The sample taken for sequencing was PBMCs. These receptors originate from a woman between 35 and 50 years old in good health. Some clones in this sample may be carry-over from other donors' samples. Both conserved end residues are part of each CDR3. A D gene is named only where the DNA matches it firmly.

V gene,D gene,CDR3 protein
TRBV7-6,TRBD1,CASSLVPGQGYEQYF
TRBV30,-,CAWSRANPNTEAFF
TRBV14,-,CASSQGSRAGTEAFF
TRBV6-5,-,CASRKDRTGRETQYF
TRBV7-2,-,CASSLGGGSGNTIYF
TRBV10-2,-,CASSEYRGGDEQYF
TRBV6-4,-,CASSAGGGQTNEQFF
TRBV4-1,-,CASSQGFSTEAFF
TRBV7-9,-,CASSGLGESPRFKLFF
TRBV7-6,TRBD2,CASSLAGEINEQFF
TRBV30,-,CAWTGYRTTEAFF
TRBV5-1,TRBD2,CASTPWSSGRGTGELFF
TRBV7-3,TRBD2,CASSLDGLAGGGITGELFF
TRBV14,-,CASSQDLSVAFF
TRBV5-1,-,CASRPGRSVVNTEAFF
TRBV9,-,CASSVEDFTDTQYF
TRBV4-3,TRBD2,CASSQEGTSGSFREQFF
TRBV6-4,TRBD1,CASSESGIDRAYEQFF
TRBV25-1,-,CASSVARSEKLFF
TRBV30,TRBD1,CAWSDGTAQETQYF
TRBV5-4,TRBD2,CASSSIAGGKTGELFF
TRBV6-5,-,CASSAGGRDTDTQYF
TRBV28,TRBD1,CASTVLTGGDEKLFF
TRBV28,-,CASSLSQGSSSYNEQFF
TRBV20-1,-,CSARAGFF
TRBV5-6,-,CASSLGPRLRDTQYF
TRBV28,-,CASWAEPQETQYF
TRBV18,TRBD1,CASSPLAMAGTGDFYEQYF
TRBV19,TRBD1,CATRKPGQGSNEQYF
TRBV27,TRBD2,CASSSRLAGHNEQFF
TRBV19,TRBD1,CASSIVRGQGKETQYF
TRBV30,-,CACRWTYGYTF
TRBV29-1,TRBD1,CSAGPRQGSSYNEQFF
TRBV11-2,TRBD2,CASSALAGRSAYEQYF
TRBV29-1,TRBD2,CSVEISGKPYNEQFF
TRBV4-1,TRBD1,CASSQGRTGSYEQYF
TRBV5-4,-,CASSVAGGGTQYF
TRBV6-1,TRBD1,CASTRDRGQFF
TRBV4-1,-,CASSQEPSYNEQFF
TRBV4-2,-,CASSQVWGGESEKLFF
TRBV28,-,CASSLWTPDNYGYTF